The present T cell receptor (beta chain) was sequenced within a study of Graves' ophthalmopathy and Graves' hyperthyroidism. The study's findings and limits: Most expanded clonotypes from thyroid (those above 0.001 frequency) were also found in blood.

Germline assignment: CDR1 SEHNR and CDR2 FQNEAQ (reference sequence). V gave up 2 bases and J gave up 5 bases, with 10 bases separating them. The CDR3 runs to 13 residues. Researchers took RNA transcripts and amplified TCR beta CDR3 regions from them. RT-PCR with HTBI primers came first, then second-round multiplex PCR. TCRdb re-analysed the multiplex PCR reads in MiXCR, keeping a single row per CDR3 protein. The sample has around 1.1 million distinct CDR3 sequences, around a third seen once. This clonotype was counted ten times or more. No antigen is known for it. The chain combines TRBV7-9 with TRBJ2-7, with D uncertain. This TCR was recovered from an adult man with Graves' hyperthyroidism. The sample was peripheral blood or thyroid tissue (not recorded which). In DNA form, the CDR3 reads TGTGCCAGCAGCTTATTTACCGCGGACGAGCAGTACTTC. As protein: CASSLFTADEQYF.